This T cell receptor (beta chain) was captured in a study of vaccination effects on CD4 cells after COVID-19. Study as a whole: It was a median of 72 days after the second dose that post-vaccine samples were obtained. Findings and caveats of the study: Convalescent patients were scarce, and early post-infection timepoints were absent.

Libraries were prepared by immunoSEQ multiplex PCR; TCRdb keeps only in-frame clonotypes and omits some of them. The sample has about 15,000 clones, approximately 80% seen once. A word on this clone: Its antigen is unknown.

CDR1 and CDR2 (germline): MGHRA, YSYEKL. The CDR3 runs 14 residues. V lost 1 base and J 9 bases, leaving 13 bases between the germline ends. Antigen-specific CD4+ T cells expanded by the ViraFEST assay with viral peptide pools were then sequenced. It was after nine to eleven days of culture that CD4+ T cells were isolated. PCR-confirmed SARS-CoV-2 infection occurred in the person between March and December 2020. Two doses of either BNT162b2 or mRNA-1273 were given to each participant. PBMC cultures contained about 2 million cells per well, approximately 11 IU/ml IL-2 and roughly 9.4 ug/ml peptides. Both day 3 and day 7 saw half the medium replaced with IL-2 medium.

V gene TRBV4-1 combines with J gene TRBJ1-5, with D hard to call. Sample: CD4+ T cells from PBMCs cultured with HCoV-NL63 spike peptides, taken after COVID-19 vaccination. The clonotype was recovered from a human donor who had a prior SARS-CoV-2 infection. CDR3 amino acids: CASSQAIHPRPQHF. CDR3 nucleotide sequence: TGCGCCAGCAGCCAAGCGATACACCCCAGGCCCCAGCATTTT.